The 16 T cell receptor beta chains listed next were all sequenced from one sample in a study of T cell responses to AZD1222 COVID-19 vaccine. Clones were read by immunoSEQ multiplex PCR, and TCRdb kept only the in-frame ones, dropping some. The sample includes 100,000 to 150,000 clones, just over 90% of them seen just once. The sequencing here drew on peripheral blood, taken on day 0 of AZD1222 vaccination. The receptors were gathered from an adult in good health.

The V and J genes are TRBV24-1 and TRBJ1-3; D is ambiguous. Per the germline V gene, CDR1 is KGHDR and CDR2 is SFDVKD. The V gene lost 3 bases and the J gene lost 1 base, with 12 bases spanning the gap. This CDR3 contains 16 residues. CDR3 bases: TGTGCCACCAGTGATCCCTCTGGGGAGTCTGGAAACACCATATATTTT. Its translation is CATSDPSGESGNTIYF.

The CDR3 DNA follows: TGTGCCAGCAGCTTAGAAGAGTTTTACGAGCAGTACTTC. It yields the protein CASSLEEFYEQYF. The chain links TRBV7-9 to TRBJ2-7; no reliable D call. The CDR3 is 13 residues long. The V end lost 1 base, the J end lost 4 bases, and 8 bases lay between the germline ends. The V gene's germline CDR1 is SEHNR and CDR2 FQNEAQ (reference sequence).

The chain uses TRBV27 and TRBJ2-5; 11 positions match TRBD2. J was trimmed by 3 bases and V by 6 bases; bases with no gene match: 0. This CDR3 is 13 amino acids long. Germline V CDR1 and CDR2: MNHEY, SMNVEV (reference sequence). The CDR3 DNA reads TGTGCCAGCAGGGGACTAGCGGAAGAGACCCAGTACTTC. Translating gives CASRGLAEETQYF.

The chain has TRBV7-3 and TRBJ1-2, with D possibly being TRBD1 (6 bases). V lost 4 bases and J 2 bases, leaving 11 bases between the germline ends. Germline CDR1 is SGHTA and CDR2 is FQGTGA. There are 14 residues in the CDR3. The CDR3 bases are TGTGCCAGCAGCTCAGGAACAGGGAACTATGGCTACACCTTC. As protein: CASSSGTGNYGYTF.

In DNA form, the CDR3 reads TGTGCCAGCAGCTTAAGGGCAGGGGATGTCAATGAGCAGTTCTTC. Translated: CASSLRAGDVNEQFF. The gene calls are TRBV5-6 and TRBJ2-1, with D maybe TRBD1 (6 bases). This CDR3 spans 15 amino acids. The V end lost 2 bases, the J end lost 6 bases, and 15 bases lay between the germline ends. Germline V CDR1 and CDR2: SGHDT, YYEEEE.

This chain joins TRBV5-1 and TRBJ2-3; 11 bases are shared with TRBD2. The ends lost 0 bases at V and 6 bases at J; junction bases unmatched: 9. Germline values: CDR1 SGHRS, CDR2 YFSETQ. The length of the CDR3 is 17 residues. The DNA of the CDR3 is TGCGCCAGCAGCTTGGGACTAGCGGGGAGGAGGTGGGATACGCAGTATTTT. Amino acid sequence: CASSLGLAGRRWDTQYF. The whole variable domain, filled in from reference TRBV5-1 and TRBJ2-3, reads KAGVTQTPRYLIKTRGQQVTLSCSPISGHRSVSWYQQTPGQGLQFLFEYFSETQRNKGNFPGRFSGRQFSNSRSEMNVSTLELGDSALYLCASSLGLAGRRWDTQYFGPGTRLTVL.

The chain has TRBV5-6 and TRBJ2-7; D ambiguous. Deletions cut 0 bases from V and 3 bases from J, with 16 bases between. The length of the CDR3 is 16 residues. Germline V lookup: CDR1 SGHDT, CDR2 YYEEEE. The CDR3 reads CASSLEIGPSLYEQYF. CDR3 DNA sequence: TGTGCCAGCAGCTTGGAGATTGGGCCTTCTCTCTACGAGCAGTACTTC.

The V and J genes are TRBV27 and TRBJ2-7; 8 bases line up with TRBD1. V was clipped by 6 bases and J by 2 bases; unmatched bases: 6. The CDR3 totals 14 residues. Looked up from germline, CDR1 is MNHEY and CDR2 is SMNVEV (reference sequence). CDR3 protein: CASRRQGQTYEQYF. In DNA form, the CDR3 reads TGTGCCAGCAGGAGACAGGGGCAAACCTACGAGCAGTACTTC.

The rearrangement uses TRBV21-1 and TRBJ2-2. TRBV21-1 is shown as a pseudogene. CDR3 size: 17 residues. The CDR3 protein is CASSKGGAPLNTGELFF. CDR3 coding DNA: TGTGCCAGCAGCAAAGGGGGGGCTCCCCTTAACACCGGGGAGCTGTTTTTT.

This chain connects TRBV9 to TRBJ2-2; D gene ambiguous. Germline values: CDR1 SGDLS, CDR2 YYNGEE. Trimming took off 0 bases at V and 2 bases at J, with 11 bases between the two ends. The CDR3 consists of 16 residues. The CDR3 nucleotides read TGTGCCAGCAGCGTAGGGCTCCTAGGAAACACCGGGGAGCTGTTTTTT. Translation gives CASSVGLLGNTGELFF.

In DNA, the CDR3 is TGTGCCAGCAGCCGAGGGGGCCGGGGGGCCCAGTACTTC. This gives the protein CASSRGGRGAQYF. This chain uses TRBV12-3 or TRBV12-4 with TRBJ2-5; D possibly matches TRBD1 or TRBD2 (7 bases each). The CDR3 covers 13 residues. V dropped 6 bases and J dropped 9 bases, with 17 bases sitting between them.

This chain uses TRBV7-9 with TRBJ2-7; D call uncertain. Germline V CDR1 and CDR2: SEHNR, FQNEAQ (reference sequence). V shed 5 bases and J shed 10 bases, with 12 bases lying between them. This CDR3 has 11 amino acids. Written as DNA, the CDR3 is TGTGCCAGCAGCCCCCTCGCAGAACAGTACTTC. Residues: CASSPLAEQYF.

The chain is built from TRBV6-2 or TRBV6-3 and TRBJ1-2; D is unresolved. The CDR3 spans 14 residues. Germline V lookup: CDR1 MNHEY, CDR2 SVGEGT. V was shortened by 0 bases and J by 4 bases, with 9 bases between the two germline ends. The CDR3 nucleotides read TGTGCCAGCAGTTACTCAGGGATCGGCTATGGCTACACCTTC. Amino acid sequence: CASSYSGIGYGYTF.

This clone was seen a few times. The CDR3 spells CASSDRRYEKLFF. The CDR3 region has the DNA TGTGCCAGCAGTGACAGGAGGTACGAAAAACTGTTTTTT. This rearrangement joins TRBV28 to TRBJ1-4, with a weak D call TRBD1 (6 bases). The CDR3 spans 13 residues. V lost 5 bases, J lost 8 bases, and 12 bases lay in between. Germline loops: CDR1 MDHEN, CDR2 SYDVKM.

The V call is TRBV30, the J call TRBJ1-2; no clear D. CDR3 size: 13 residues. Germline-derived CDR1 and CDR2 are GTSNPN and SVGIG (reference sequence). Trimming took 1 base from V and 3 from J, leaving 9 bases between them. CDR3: CAWSGTVYYGYTF. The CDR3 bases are TGTGCCTGGAGTGGTACGGTCTACTATGGCTACACCTTC.

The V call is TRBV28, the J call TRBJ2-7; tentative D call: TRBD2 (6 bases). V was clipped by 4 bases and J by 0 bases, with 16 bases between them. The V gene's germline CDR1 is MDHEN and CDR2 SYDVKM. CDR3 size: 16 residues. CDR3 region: CASSSTTSGGSYEQYF. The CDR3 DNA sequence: TGTGCCAGCAGTTCAACCACTTCCGGGGGCTCCTACGAGCAGTACTTC.